This TCR beta chain appears in the sequencing data of a study of cytomegalovirus exposure and HLA in healthy donors. The PCR contained 60 Vbeta and 13 Jbeta primers. The assay was immunoSEQ multiplex PCR, and TCRdb's table has in-frame clones only and misses some. The sample shows over 110,000 clones, under 80% of them seen only once. Between the trimmed V and J ends, which lost 6 bases and 11 bases, there was a span of 11 bases. Per germline, CDR1 MNHEY and CDR2 SVGAGI. The CDR3 contains 11 residues. Sequenced input: PBMCs. The receptor comes from a woman aged 50 to 60 in good health and CMV-seropositive. The chain has TRBV6-5 and TRBJ1-5; D is uncertain. The CDR3 sequence: CASRVTTTQHF. For the CDR3, the DNA is TGTGCCAGCAGGGTGACAACGACCCAGCATTTT.